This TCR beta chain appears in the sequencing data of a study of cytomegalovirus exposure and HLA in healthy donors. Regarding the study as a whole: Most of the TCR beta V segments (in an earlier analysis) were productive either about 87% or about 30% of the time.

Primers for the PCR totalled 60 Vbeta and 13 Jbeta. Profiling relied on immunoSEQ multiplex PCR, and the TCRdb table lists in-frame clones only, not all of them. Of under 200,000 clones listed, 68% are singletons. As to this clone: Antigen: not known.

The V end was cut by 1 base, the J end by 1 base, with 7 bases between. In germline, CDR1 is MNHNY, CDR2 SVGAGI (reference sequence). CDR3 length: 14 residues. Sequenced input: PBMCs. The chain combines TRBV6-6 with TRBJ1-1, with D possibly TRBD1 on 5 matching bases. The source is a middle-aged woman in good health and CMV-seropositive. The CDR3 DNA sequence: TGTGCCAGCAGTTACTTACAGGAGAACACTGAAGCTTTCTTT. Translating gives CASSYLQENTEAFF.